Below are 27 T cell receptor beta chains sequenced from a single sample in a study of graft-versus-host responses after intestinal transplantation listed by TCRdb under 2021. The library was prepared using the immunoSEQ multiplex PCR assay. This immuneACCESS table, as held by TCRdb, lists in-frame sequences with V and J called but not all clones. Of the missing ones, under half trace to an unresolved V gene in checked studies; the others have no known cause. This sample has 50,000 or so clones in its table, and around 93% of those were observed once. The ten largest clones take up 5% to 6.5% of the sample. The sample here was PBMCs, taken more than 750 days after a first intestinal transplant, on the day of a second. These receptors were collected from a human patient who received an intestinal transplant, so some T cells may come from the graft donor.

The chain has TRBV9 and TRBJ1-5; D is unclear. The CDR3 consists of 13 residues. CDR1 and CDR2 (germline): SGDLS, YYNGEE. The V end was cut by 2 bases, the J end by 2 bases, with 5 bases between. CDR3 nucleotides: TGTGCCAGCAGCGTTGATGGCAATCAGCCCCAGCATTTT. This codes for CASSVDGNQPQHF.

This rearrangement joins TRBV19 to TRBJ1-3; weak D call: TRBD1 (5 bases). The CDR3 consists of 15 residues. Germline V gene data show CDR1 as LNHDA and CDR2 as SQIVND (reference sequence). The V gene lost 6 bases and the J gene lost 0 bases, with 12 bases spanning the gap. Written as DNA, the CDR3 is TGTGCCAGTAGACGGGACGGCTCCTCTGGAAACACCATATATTTT. Translation gives CASRRDGSSGNTIYF.

This chain uses TRBV19 with TRBJ1-6, with D unresolved. In germline, CDR1 is LNHDA, CDR2 SQIVND (reference sequence). The V and J ends lost 6 bases and 7 bases respectively, with 7 bases between them. The CDR3 totals 12 residues. CDR3 amino acids: CASRQLNSPLHF. DNA of the CDR3: TGTGCCAGTAGACAGCTGAATTCACCCCTCCACTTT.

This clone has a single count. This chain connects TRBV7-8 to TRBJ1-4; D remains ambiguous. The CDR3 runs 12 residues. The germline CDR1 and CDR2 sequences are SGHVS and FQNEAQ. Trimming took off 6 bases at V and 2 bases at J, with 4 bases between the two ends. This chain's CDR3 is CASRGTNEKLFF. The DNA of the CDR3 is TGTGCCAGCAGAGGGACTAATGAAAAACTGTTTTTT.

J is TRBJ2-2 and V is TRBV11-3, with 7 bases fitting TRBD2. The J segment lost 3 bases and the V segment lost 4 bases, leaving 8 bases of the junction unmatched. This CDR3 region has 16 residues. CDR1 is SGHNT, CDR2 YENEEA, per germline. CDR3 protein: CASSYSLAEYTGELFF. CDR3 nucleotide sequence: TGTGCCAGCAGCTACAGTCTAGCGGAATACACCGGGGAGCTGTTTTTT.

The J gene is TRBJ2-3, the V gene TRBV6-4, with D perhaps being TRBD1 or TRBD2 (5 bases each). The CDR3 extends over 14 amino acids. The V and J ends lost 3 bases and 0 bases respectively, with 7 bases between them. Germline V gene data show CDR1 as MRHNA and CDR2 as SNTAGT. Here the CDR3 DNA reads TGTGCCAGCAGTGAGAGGGGAAGCACAGATACGCAGTATTTT. Protein product: CASSERGSTDTQYF.

The V gene is TRBV5-1, the J gene TRBJ2-1; 9 bases line up with TRBD2. In germline, CDR1 is SGHRS, CDR2 YFSETQ. V gave up 0 bases and J gave up 7 bases; unmatched junction bases: 11. The length of the CDR3 is 17 residues. The CDR3 sequence: CASSLGLAGPLVNEQFF. In nucleotides, the CDR3 is TGCGCCAGCAGCTTGGGGCTAGCGGGACCCCTCGTGAATGAGCAGTTCTTC.

The rearrangement joins TRBV19 to TRBJ2-7; either TRBD1 or TRBD2 may fit D (5 bases each). CDR1 is LNHDA, CDR2 SQIVND, per germline (reference sequence). The V and J ends lost 5 bases and 2 bases respectively, with 16 bases between them. The CDR3 contains 15 residues. The CDR3 DNA follows: TGTGCCAGTAGTGTAACCGGGACGGGAACCTACGAGCAGTACTTC. The encoded protein is CASSVTGTGTYEQYF.

The gene calls are TRBV4-2 and TRBJ1-4, with a tentative D call TRBD1 (6 bases). The germline V gene has CDR1 LGHNA and CDR2 YNFKEQ. This CDR3 is 19 amino acids long. The ends were cut back, 5 bases at V and 0 bases at J, with 22 bases in the middle. The DNA for the CDR3 is TGTGCCAGCAGCGGTAAATCGGTCGACAGGACCGCAACTAATGAAAAACTGTTTTTT. Translating gives CASSGKSVDRTATNEKLFF.

This chain uses TRBV5-1 with TRBJ1-4; D remains ambiguous. CDR3 length: 12 residues. Trimming took 4 bases from V and 8 from J, leaving 9 bases between them. Germline CDR1 reads SGHRS; CDR2 reads YFSETQ. In DNA, the CDR3 is TGCGCCAGCAGCCTGGATGGGGAAAAACTGTTTTTT. This codes for CASSLDGEKLFF.

This clone was seen a handful of times. The V call is TRBV6-6, the J call TRBJ2-7; 8 bases align to TRBD1. V lost 2 bases, J lost 10 bases, and 10 bases stayed unmatched. This CDR3 has 14 residues. Germline loops: CDR1 MNHNY, CDR2 SVGAGI (reference sequence). CDR3 DNA: TGTGCCAGCAGTTACAAAGGACAGGGACCCAATCAGTACTTC. This sequence encodes CASSYKGQGPNQYF.

V and J are TRBV9 and TRBJ2-3; the match to TRBD1 covers 8 bases. Losses at the gene ends were 3 bases for V and 3 bases for J; bases not matched to a gene: 9. The CDR3 extends over 16 amino acids. CDR1 and CDR2 from the germline V gene are SGDLS and YYNGEE. The CDR3 protein is CASSEIQGVRTDTQYF. The DNA for the CDR3 is TGTGCCAGCAGCGAGATACAGGGGGTTAGGACAGATACGCAGTATTTT.

Of note for this clone: An end of the junction does not agree with germline; a read error may underlie this. The rearrangement links TRBV6-1 to TRBJ2-7; D remains unclear. CDR3 length: 15 residues. Looked up from germline, CDR1 is MNHNS and CDR2 is SASEGT. CDR3 sequence: CASSEFNGQKYERYF. For the CDR3, the DNA is TGTGCCAGCAGTGAATTTAACGGGCAGAAGTACGAGCGGTACTTC.

The chain links TRBV5-1 to TRBJ2-5; D unclear. Judging by the DNA end, TRBJ2-7 fits better; the J call may be wrong. From germline, CDR1 is SGHRS and CDR2 YFSETQ. This CDR3 region has 15 residues. The CDR3: CASSLGWTAYYEQYF. CDR3 bases: TGCGCCAGCAGCTTGGGGTGGACGGCATACTACGAGCAGTACTTC.

The chain is built from TRBV7-3 and TRBJ2-1; TRBD1 agrees at 8 bases. The CDR3 contains 15 residues. CDR1 and CDR2 from the germline V gene are SGHTA and FQGTGA. The J segment lost 9 bases and the V segment lost 6 bases, leaving 13 bases of the junction unmatched. The DNA of the CDR3 is TGTGCCAGCAGTACGCCGACAGGGGAGGAGGGTGAGCAGTTCTTC. Its protein is CASSTPTGEEGEQFF.

V is TRBV29-1 and J is TRBJ2-1; no reliable D call. The CDR3 is 10 residues long. Trimming cost V 7 bases and J 12 bases, with 13 bases left between them. The germline V gene encodes CDR1 SQVTM and CDR2 ANQGSEA. CDR3 in DNA: TGCAGCGCTACCCTCAAAGGGCAGTTCTTC. It translates to CSATLKGQFF.

This clone was detected once. This sequence joins TRBV30 and TRBJ2-7, with 7 bases lining up with TRBD2. Trimming cost V 5 bases and J 2 bases; bases outside gene matches: 3. CDR3 length: 12 residues. The germline V gene encodes CDR1 GTSNPN and CDR2 SVGIG (reference sequence). Here the CDR3 DNA reads TGTGCCTGGGCTAGCGGTGCCTACGAGCAGTACTTC. Amino acid sequence: CAWASGAYEQYF.

The chain carries TRBV9 and TRBJ2-3, with a weak D call TRBD2 (6 bases). This CDR3 is built from 16 residues. Per the germline V gene, CDR1 is SGDLS and CDR2 is YYNGEE. V was clipped by 1 base and J by 0 bases, with 12 bases between them. The CDR3 here is CASSVRVGGSTDTQYF. In nucleotides, the CDR3 is TGTGCCAGCAGCGTACGGGTGGGAGGTAGCACAGATACGCAGTATTTT. The full variable domain, its missing parts supplied by reference TRBV9 and TRBJ2-3, is DSGVTQTPKHLITATGQRVTLRCSPRSGDLSVYWYQQSLDQGLQFLIQYYNGEERAKGNILERFSAQQFPDLHSELNLSSLELGDSALYFCASSVRVGGSTDTQYFGPGTRLTVL.

This chain links TRBV2 with TRBJ2-1; 8 bases map to TRBD2. Germline CDR1 and CDR2: SNHLY and FYNNEI. V was pared by 5 bases and J by 4 bases, with 13 bases of the junction left unmatched. This CDR3 has 17 residues. This CDR3 is CASSSPYTLAGYNEQFF. CDR3 nucleotides: TGTGCCAGCAGTTCCCCCTATACCCTAGCGGGTTACAATGAGCAGTTCTTC.

This CDR3 reads CASSVASLAGFTDTQYF. The CDR3 DNA follows: TGTGCCAGCAGCGTAGCTTCTCTAGCGGGCTTCACAGATACGCAGTATTTT. This rearrangement joins TRBV9 to TRBJ2-3; 8 nucleotides line up with TRBD2. CDR1 and CDR2 (germline): SGDLS, YYNGEE. The CDR3 sequence is 17 residues long. V gave up 0 bases and J gave up 2 bases; unmatched junction bases: 8.

The chain employs TRBV5-1 and TRBJ1-2; D is uncertain. With 4 bases removed from V and 2 bases from J, the gap between germline ends came to 12 bases. Germline CDR1 reads SGHRS; CDR2 reads YFSETQ. This CDR3 spans 14 amino acids. CDR3 residues: CASSPKIGNYGYTF. CDR3 in DNA: TGCGCCAGCAGCCCTAAGATAGGAAACTATGGCTACACCTTC.

The rearrangement uses TRBV5-6 and TRBJ1-3; the D is unclear. Per the germline V gene, CDR1 is SGHDT and CDR2 is YYEEEE. V was clipped by 4 bases and J by 3 bases, with 8 bases between them. The CDR3 has 13 amino acids. The CDR3 spells CASSLMDGNTIYF. In nucleotides, the CDR3 is TGTGCCAGCAGCCTCATGGATGGAAACACCATATATTTT.

This chain links TRBV28 with TRBJ2-7; 9 bases map to TRBD1. The germline V gene encodes CDR1 MDHEN and CDR2 SYDVKM. This CDR3 contains 15 residues. V lost 6 bases, J lost 1 base, and 7 bases stayed unmatched. The CDR3 is CASRTPGTGSYEQYF. The CDR3 DNA is TGTGCCAGCAGAACGCCCGGGACAGGGTCCTACGAGCAGTACTTC.

V gene TRBV18 combines with J gene TRBJ2-7, with D tentatively TRBD2 (7 bases). CDR3 length: 14 residues. The germline V and J ends were trimmed by 4 bases and 1 base, with 11 bases remaining between them. The V gene's germline CDR1 is KGHSH and CDR2 LQKENI. CDR3 sequence: CASSQGGGSYEQYF. In nucleotides, the CDR3 is TGTGCCAGCTCACAAGGGGGGGGGTCCTACGAGCAGTACTTC. The full variable domain, in which reference TRBV18 and TRBJ2-7 provide the parts outside the CDR3, is NAGVMQNPRHLVRRRGQEARLRCSPMKGHSHVYWYRQLPEEGLKFMVYLQKENIIDESGMPKERFSAEFPKEGPSILRIQQVVRGDSAAYFCASSQGGGSYEQYFGPGTRLTVT.

This rearrangement joins TRBV7-9 to TRBJ1-1; TRBD1 matches at 7 bases. The V segment lost 6 bases and the J segment 0 bases; nucleotides outside the gene matches: 4. CDR1 and CDR2 from the germline V gene are SEHNR and FQNEAQ (reference sequence). The CDR3 sequence is 14 residues long. The CDR3 here is CASSLQGLNTEAFF. The CDR3, as DNA: TGTGCCAGCAGTCTACAGGGGCTGAACACTGAAGCTTTCTTT.

The rearrangement joins TRBV5-8 to TRBJ1-2, with a tentative D call TRBD1 (5 bases). The CDR3 is 14 residues long. V was trimmed by 0 bases and J by 5 bases, leaving 11 bases between them. The V gene's germline CDR1 is SGHTS and CDR2 YDEGEE. CDR3 coding DNA: TGTGCCAGCAGCTTGGGGCAGGGCTTTTATGGCTACACCTTC. The encoded protein is CASSLGQGFYGYTF.

V gene TRBV5-1 combines with J gene TRBJ2-7, with D perhaps TRBD2 (7 bases). The germline V gene has CDR1 SGHRS and CDR2 YFSETQ. This CDR3 contains 18 residues. Trimming left V 3 bases short and J 2 bases short, with 24 bases between. CDR3 residues: CASSYKGGGRAGAYEQYF. The CDR3, as DNA: TGCGCCAGCAGCTACAAAGGCGGGGGCAGGGCGGGGGCCTACGAGCAGTACTTC.